These 21 T cell receptor beta chains originate from one sample sequenced in a study of beta chain features in type 1 diabetes. Sequencing targeted expressed TCRB transcripts, as all isolated RNA had been reverse transcribed. Libraries were prepared by immunoSEQ multiplex PCR; TCRdb keeps only in-frame clonotypes and omits some of them. The table has around 280,000 clones, roughly 8% seen once; the top ten hold approximately 1%. Sequencing input: central memory CD4+ T cells from blood. The source is a young woman in good health.

In its sample, this clone was seen many times. This rearrangement joins TRBV5-6 to TRBJ1-4; no clear D gene. CDR1 and CDR2 (germline): SGHDT, YYEEEE. This CDR3 is 13 amino acids long. The V end lost 2 bases, the J end lost 4 bases, and 6 bases lay between the germline ends. The CDR3 protein is CASSFSLNEKLFF. CDR3 nucleotides: TGTGCCAGCAGCTTCAGTCTTAATGAAAAACTGTTTTTT.

V and J are TRBV23-1 and TRBJ1-5; 7 bases map to TRBD1. TRBV23-1 is noted as an ORF with a role that remains uncertain. This CDR3 is built from 15 residues. V dropped 1 base and J dropped 1; count of bases not matched to a gene: 1. The CDR3 coding sequence is TGCGCCAGCAGTCAATGGGGACAGAGCAATCAGCCCCAGCATTTT. Encoded protein: CASSQWGQSNQPQHF.

The CDR3 DNA sequence: TGTGCCAGCAGCATGGGACAGGACCTAGACGAGCAGTACTTC. Its protein product is CASSMGQDLDEQYF. The genes are TRBV7-9 and TRBJ2-7, with 8 nucleotides matching TRBD1. The CDR3 has 14 residues. Germline V lookup: CDR1 SEHNR, CDR2 FQNEAQ (reference sequence). Losses at the gene ends were 5 bases for V and 5 bases for J; bases not matched to a gene: 8. The complete variable domain, with remaining parts taken from reference TRBV7-9 and TRBJ2-7, reads DTGVSQNPRHKITKRGQNVTFRCDPISEHNRLYWYRQTLGQGPEFLTYFQNEAQLEKSRLLSDRFSAERPKGSFSTLEIQRTEQGDSAMYLCASSMGQDLDEQYFGPGTRLTVT.

The chain combines TRBV4-1 with TRBJ1-1; 10 bases are a match to TRBD1. V shed 3 bases, J shed 7 bases, and the junction held 5 bases outside the gene matches. The CDR3 has 14 residues. The germline gives CDR1 MGHRA, CDR2 YSYEKL. The CDR3 DNA is TGCGCCAGCAGCCAGATCGGACAGGGGGATGAAGCTTTCTTT. Residues: CASSQIGQGDEAFF.

This clone was seen at least ten times. V gene TRBV29-1 combines with J gene TRBJ1-1; unclear D gene. The CDR3 has 13 residues. Germline V gene lookup returns CDR1 SQVTM and CDR2 ANQGSEA. V lost 3 bases and J 4 bases, leaving 12 bases between the germline ends. The CDR3: CSVDERGGTEAFF. CDR3 DNA: TGCAGCGTTGACGAGCGGGGTGGCACTGAAGCTTTCTTT. The full variable domain, its missing parts supplied by reference TRBV29-1 and TRBJ1-1, is SAVISQKPSRDICQRGTSLTIQCQVDSQVTMMFWYRQQPGQSLTLIATANQGSEATYESGFVIDKFPISRPNLTFSTLTVSNMSPEDSSIYLCSVDERGGTEAFFGQGTRLTVV.

This chain uses TRBV30 with TRBJ1-4; D uncertain. V shed 1 base and J shed 5 bases, with 14 bases lying between them. The CDR3 is made up of 15 amino acids. CDR1 and CDR2 from the germline V gene are GTSNPN and SVGIG (reference sequence). The CDR3, as DNA: TGTGCCTGGAGTGGGACGATGGGTAGCAATGAAAAACTGTTTTTT. It specifies CAWSGTMGSNEKLFF.

This clone showed up just a few times. Additional DNA sequences in this sample encode the identical CDR3. The chain uses TRBV5-1 and TRBJ2-5; the D gene is possibly TRBD1 (6 bases). Germline CDR1 reads SGHRS; CDR2 reads YFSETQ. V was trimmed by 2 bases and J by 0 bases, leaving 8 bases between them. CDR3 length: 14 residues. For the CDR3, the DNA is TGCGCCAGCAGCTTACGGACAGACCAAGAGACCCAGTACTTC. It codes for CASSLRTDQETQYF.

The rearrangement uses TRBV4-2 and TRBJ2-7, with 8 bases lining up with TRBD1. There are 17 residues in the CDR3. Unmatched junction bases numbered 8, after V lost 0 bases and J lost 1 base. Germline V gene lookup returns CDR1 LGHNA and CDR2 YNFKEQ. Here the CDR3 reads CASSQDSDRVGSYEQYF. The CDR3 nucleotides read TGTGCCAGCAGCCAAGATTCGGACAGGGTGGGTTCCTACGAGCAGTACTTC.

This clone was detected only a few times. The chain joins TRBV7-2 to TRBJ1-2, with D possibly being TRBD1 (5 bases). Deletions cut 0 bases from V and 8 bases from J, with 16 bases between. This CDR3 region has 15 residues. CDR1 is SGHTA and CDR2 is FQGNSA in the germline V gene. The CDR3 DNA reads TGTGCCAGCAGCTTAGCTATGCGGGGCCCCAGCGGCTACACCTTC. It encodes CASSLAMRGPSGYTF.

The rearrangement joins TRBV15 to TRBJ2-1; tentatively, D is TRBD2 (7 bases). The ends were cut back, 1 base at V and 2 bases at J, with 12 bases in the middle. The CDR3 has 16 amino acids. Per germline, CDR1 LNHNV and CDR2 YYDKDF (reference sequence). The CDR3 nucleotides are TGTGCCACCAGCAGAGGCCGGGGGGCTACCTACAATGAGCAGTTCTTC. Amino acids: CATSRGRGATYNEQFF.

The chain recombines TRBV7-9 with TRBJ1-6, with 11 bases matching TRBD1. Trimming took 3 bases from V and 7 from J; bases not matched to a gene: 2. The CDR3 is 15 residues long. The germline V gene encodes CDR1 SEHNR and CDR2 FQNEAQ (reference sequence). The CDR3 protein is CASSFGTGGNSPLHF. CDR3 sequence (DNA): TGTGCCAGCAGCTTTGGGACAGGGGGGAATTCACCCCTCCACTTT.

The V gene is TRBV7-2, the J gene TRBJ2-2; tentatively, D is TRBD2 (5 bases). Trimming removed 5 bases from V and 4 bases from J, with 11 bases in between. There are 14 residues in the CDR3. Germline V gives CDR1 SGHTA, CDR2 FQGNSA. The CDR3 protein is CASSNVGSTGELFF. The CDR3 DNA sequence: TGTGCCAGCAGCAACGTGGGGAGCACCGGGGAGCTGTTTTTT.

This sequence joins TRBV15 and TRBJ2-7; a weak D match, TRBD1 (5 bases). Deletions cut 2 bases from V and 6 bases from J, with 23 bases between. Germline V gene data show CDR1 as LNHNV and CDR2 as YYDKDF (reference sequence). The CDR3 length is 17 residues. This CDR3 reads CATSRQGKTPRNTEQYF. The CDR3, as DNA: TGTGCCACCAGCAGACAGGGAAAGACCCCTCGGAATACCGAGCAGTACTTC.

A few counts support this clone. The chain employs TRBV7-2 and TRBJ2-1, with TRBD1 matching 11 bases. This CDR3 has 15 amino acids. The germline CDR1 and CDR2 sequences are SGHTA and FQGNSA. The ends lost 4 bases at V and 6 bases at J; junction bases unmatched: 5. CDR3 sequence (DNA): TGTGCCAGCAGCTCGGGCGGGACAGGGGGCAATGAGCAGTTCTTC. This gives the protein CASSSGGTGGNEQFF.

This clone was observed a few times. The rearrangement uses TRBV6-1 and TRBJ1-2; D possibly corresponds to TRBD1 (6 bases). Germline loops: CDR1 MNHNS, CDR2 SASEGT. Between the trimmed V and J ends, which lost 7 bases and 6 bases, there was a span of 15 bases. The CDR3 extends over 13 amino acids. CDR3 amino acids: CASTEAGDDGYTF. Here the CDR3 DNA reads TGTGCCAGCACCGAAGCAGGGGATGATGGCTACACCTTC.

The chain carries TRBV27 and TRBJ1-4; D call uncertain. Germline CDR1 reads MNHEY; CDR2 reads SMNVEV (reference sequence). V gave up 4 bases and J gave up 1 base, with 10 bases separating them. The CDR3 is 15 amino acids. The CDR3 sequence: CASSSRRRTNEKLFF. CDR3 sequence (DNA): TGTGCCAGCAGTTCCCGACGGAGAACTAATGAAAAACTGTTTTTT.

This clone was counted a few times. The chain couples TRBV6-5 to TRBJ2-1; TRBD1 matches at 9 bases. Germline V gene data show CDR1 as MNHEY and CDR2 as SVGAGI. V shed 8 bases and J 9 bases; nucleotides not matched to a gene: 8. The CDR3 has 13 amino acids. CDR3 nucleotide sequence: TGTGCCAGCGGGGGACAGGGAAAGTCTGAGCAGTTCTTC. This translates into CASGGQGKSEQFF.

A few counts support this clone. This chain uses TRBV7-2 with TRBJ2-1; weak D call: TRBD2 (5 bases). V shed 1 base and J shed 9 bases, with 10 bases lying between them. CDR3 length equals 13 residues. Germline loops: CDR1 SGHTA, CDR2 FQGNSA. CDR3 in amino acids: CASSLVGETEQFF. CDR3 sequence (DNA): TGTGCCAGCAGCTTAGTCGGGGAAACTGAGCAGTTCTTC.

The genes are TRBV19 and TRBJ2-1, with 10 bases that match TRBD2. J gave up 5 bases and V 10 bases, and 8 bases lay outside the gene matches. The CDR3 consists of 14 residues. CDR1 is LNHDA, CDR2 SQIVND, per germline (reference sequence). The CDR3 region has the DNA TGTGCCACCATAGCGGGAGGTCTCGACAATGAGCAGTTCTTC. Its translation is CATIAGGLDNEQFF.

This clone was seen a handful of times. The chain has TRBV11-2 and TRBJ2-5; tentative D call: TRBD2 (5 bases). CDR1 and CDR2 from the germline V gene are SGHAT and FQNNGV. This CDR3 is built from 16 residues. V shed 2 bases and J shed 5 bases, with 18 bases lying between them. This chain's CDR3 is CASSLLYLGSGETQYF. In nucleotides, the CDR3 is TGTGCCAGCAGCTTACTCTATTTGGGGAGTGGGGAGACCCAGTACTTC.

This clone has only a few counts. The chain uses TRBV6-5 and TRBJ2-3, with D unclear. Trimming pared 5 bases from V and 0 bases from J, leaving 9 bases between. Germline V gene data show CDR1 as MNHEY and CDR2 as SVGAGI. This CDR3 has 14 amino acids. The CDR3 DNA sequence: TGTGCCAGCAGTAGTACGGCCAGCACAGATACGCAGTATTTT. This encodes CASSSTASTDTQYF.